Listed here are 10 T cell receptor beta chains from one sample, sequenced in a study of blood T cell repertoires in COVID-19. Sequenced by immunoSEQ multiplex PCR; TCRdb stores in-frame clones only, minus some. The sample has more than 25,000 clones, around nine tenths seen once. The sequenced sample consisted of peripheral blood. All receptors derive from a man over 45 with active COVID-19.

This chain connects TRBV19 to TRBJ1-4; D not certain. From germline, CDR1 is LNHDA and CDR2 SQIVND (reference sequence). The CDR3 runs 14 residues. V was shortened by 9 bases and J by 2 bases, with 13 bases between the two germline ends. The CDR3 sequence: CASRRAVTNEKLFF. The CDR3 coding sequence is TGTGCCAGCCGGCGGGCAGTGACTAATGAAAAACTGTTTTTT.

DNA of the CDR3: TGTGCCAGCAGTGAATGGCAGGGAGGCTATGGCTACACCTTC. Its translation: CASSEWQGGYGYTF. This chain connects TRBV6-1 to TRBJ1-2, with D possibly being TRBD1 (5 bases). Per germline, CDR1 MNHNS and CDR2 SASEGT. Trimming pared 2 bases from V and 4 bases from J, leaving 11 bases between. This CDR3 has 14 residues.

The chain couples TRBV12-3 or TRBV12-4 to TRBJ1-2, with D perhaps matching TRBD1 (5 bases). This CDR3 has 13 residues. Trimming removed 6 bases from V and 2 bases from J, with 10 bases in between. The CDR3 region has the DNA TGTGCCAGCAGACCGACAGACAACTATGGCTACACCTTC. It translates to CASRPTDNYGYTF.

The table lists this clone with a count of one. V gene TRBV5-1 combines with J gene TRBJ1-3; D is undetermined. Deletions cut 4 bases from V and 2 bases from J, with 13 bases between. Germline V gene lookup returns CDR1 SGHRS and CDR2 YFSETQ. The CDR3 length is 15 residues. CDR3 sequence reads: CASSPGMIPGNTIYF. The CDR3 nucleotides are TGCGCCAGCAGCCCGGGTATGATACCTGGAAACACCATATATTTT.

The chain joins TRBV15 to TRBJ1-4; tentatively, D is TRBD1 (5 bases). Trimming took 5 bases from V and 7 from J, leaving 14 bases between them. The germline V gene encodes CDR1 LNHNV and CDR2 YYDKDF (reference sequence). The CDR3 spans 14 residues. CDR3 region: CATSLRQGREKLFF. The DNA for the CDR3 is TGTGCCACCAGCTTGAGGCAGGGCCGTGAAAAACTGTTTTTT.

The chain combines TRBV24-1 with TRBJ2-1; D unclear. Trimming left V 9 bases short and J 0 bases short, with 8 bases between. CDR1 and CDR2 from the germline V gene are KGHDR and SFDVKD. CDR3 length equals 13 residues. CDR3 coding DNA: TGTGCCACCGAACCCAGCTCCTACAATGAGCAGTTCTTC. Translation: CATEPSSYNEQFF.

The chain links TRBV24-1 to TRBJ2-5; 9 positions agree with TRBD1. The V gene end was trimmed by 4 bases and the J gene end by 7 bases; junction bases not matched to a gene: 9. Germline CDR1 KGHDR, CDR2 SFDVKD. The CDR3 spans 15 residues. The CDR3, as DNA: TGTGCCACCAGTGACCCGGGACAGGGAGGAGTGACCCAGTACTTC. This encodes CATSDPGQGGVTQYF.

The genes are TRBV19 and TRBJ2-3; no firm D call. Germline CDR1 reads LNHDA; CDR2 reads SQIVND (reference sequence). V lost 5 bases to trimming and J lost 2 bases, with 11 bases between them. The CDR3 contains 14 residues. CDR3 in amino acids: CASSLPSFTDTQYF. In nucleotides, the CDR3 is TGTGCCAGTAGTCTACCTAGTTTCACAGATACGCAGTATTTT.

This clone was seen only a few times. The rearrangement joins TRBV6-5 to TRBJ1-1; 8 bases are shared with TRBD1. This CDR3 region has 15 residues. Germline assignment: CDR1 MNHEY and CDR2 SVGAGI. V was clipped by 3 bases and J by 1 base; unmatched bases: 4. The CDR3 sequence: CASSYGTGQNTEAFF. The CDR3 DNA reads TGTGCCAGCAGTTATGGGACAGGACAGAACACTGAAGCTTTCTTT.

This rearrangement joins TRBV5-1 to TRBJ2-1, with D possibly TRBD2 on 5 matching bases. V was cut by 3 bases and J by 3 bases, with 7 bases left in between. The CDR3 covers 13 residues. Germline V lookup: CDR1 SGHRS, CDR2 YFSETQ. In DNA form, the CDR3 reads TGCGCCAGCAGCTCCCGGGACTACAATGAGCAGTTCTTC. Amino acid sequence: CASSSRDYNEQFF.